These 15 T cell receptor beta chains originate from one sample sequenced in a study of T cells in pancreatic ductal adenocarcinoma. The table came from immunoSEQ multiplex PCR; TCRdb's copy has only in-frame clones and leaves some out. The profile shows over 85,000 clones, nearly 95% of them singletons. The selected patients with pancreatic ductal adenocarcinoma had surgery but no neoadjuvant therapy. The sequencing input was PBMCs. Receptors were obtained from a human donor with pancreatic ductal adenocarcinoma.

V usage is TRBV7-2 and J usage is TRBJ1-1, with 8 positions matching TRBD1. This CDR3 has 15 residues. Germline trimming cut 5 bases from V and 0 bases from J; bases unmatched to any gene: 5. Germline V gene data show CDR1 as SGHTA and CDR2 as FQGNSA. CDR3 bases: TGTGCCAGCAGCCCAGGGGGCGCGGTGAACACTGAAGCTTTCTTT. Amino acids: CASSPGGAVNTEAFF.

The genes are TRBV6-5 and TRBJ1-2; D is ambiguous. Per germline, CDR1 MNHEY and CDR2 SVGAGI. Trimming cost V 2 bases and J 2 bases, with 6 bases left between them. The length of the CDR3 is 13 residues. CDR3 coding DNA: TGTGCCAGCAGTTACGACGGGAACTATGGCTACACCTTC. Residues: CASSYDGNYGYTF.

The CDR3 coding sequence is TGTGCCAGCGAGGATTCTGGGGCCAACGTCCTGACTTTC. As protein: CASEDSGANVLTF. The chain uses TRBV7-2 and TRBJ2-6, with unresolved D. Trimming pared 8 bases from V and 1 base from J, leaving 6 bases between. CDR1 and CDR2 (germline): SGHTA, FQGNSA. The CDR3 has 13 residues.

J is TRBJ2-3 and V is TRBV7-3; 9 bases are shared with TRBD2. Germline lookup yields CDR1 SGHTA and CDR2 FQGTGA. This CDR3 is 15 amino acids long. Trimming cost V 5 bases and J 2 bases; bases outside gene matches: 5. The chain's CDR3 is CASSPRLAATDTQYF. Written as DNA, the CDR3 is TGTGCCAGCAGCCCACGACTAGCGGCCACAGATACGCAGTATTTT.

The chain carries TRBV11-2 and TRBJ2-1; TRBD1 might be the D (6 bases). The CDR3 is 13 residues long. Germline V CDR1 and CDR2: SGHAT, FQNNGV. Trimming left V 1 base short and J 10 bases short, with 11 bases between. The CDR3 nucleotides read TGTGCCAGCAGCTTAGTTGTGGGGGCAGAGCAGTTCTTC. Encoded protein: CASSLVVGAEQFF.

The CDR3: CATLRDRSTDTQYF. The CDR3 nucleotides are TGTGCCACCCTCAGGGACAGAAGCACAGATACGCAGTATTTT. The chain combines TRBV15 with TRBJ2-3; TRBD1 agrees at 7 bases. J lost 0 bases, V lost 8 bases, and 5 bases had no gene match. CDR3 length: 14 amino acids. The germline CDR1 and CDR2 sequences are LNHNV and YYDKDF (reference sequence).

The chain uses TRBV6-5 and TRBJ2-7; tentatively, D is TRBD1 (6 bases). Trimming left V 0 bases short and J 3 bases short, with 15 bases between. There are 16 residues in the CDR3. From germline, CDR1 is MNHEY and CDR2 SVGAGI. The CDR3 reads CASSYSIVGADYEQYF. As DNA, the CDR3 is TGTGCCAGCAGTTACTCGATCGTGGGGGCAGACTACGAGCAGTACTTC.

This chain uses TRBV7-2 with TRBJ2-5; the match to TRBD1 covers 10 bases. The J segment lost 4 bases and the V segment lost 8 bases, leaving 7 bases of the junction unmatched. The CDR3 runs 14 residues. The germline CDR1 and CDR2 sequences are SGHTA and FQGNSA. CDR3 coding DNA: TGTGCCAGCTGCCGACAGGGGGCAAGAGAGACCCAGTACTTC. Amino acid sequence: CASCRQGARETQYF.

The CDR3 DNA follows: TGTGCCAGCTCACCCTTTTCCCCGCCGAGGAGCGGGAGCTTATACGAGCAGTACTTC. Protein product: CASSPFSPPRSGSLYEQYF. The gene calls are TRBV18 and TRBJ2-7; TRBD2 matches at 8 bases. V dropped 3 bases and J dropped 4; count of bases not matched to a gene: 20. CDR3 size: 19 residues. The germline V gene encodes CDR1 KGHSH and CDR2 LQKENI. Variable domain in full (rest from reference TRBV18 and TRBJ2-7): NAGVMQNPRHLVRRRGQEARLRCSPMKGHSHVYWYRQLPEEGLKFMVYLQKENIIDESGMPKERFSAEFPKEGPSILRIQQVVRGDSAAYFCASSPFSPPRSGSLYEQYFGPGTRLTVT.

J is TRBJ2-3 and V is TRBV10-3; 7 nucleotides match TRBD1. The CDR3 spans 15 residues. Germline CDR1 and CDR2: ENHRY and SYGVKD. J was trimmed by 2 bases and V by 3 bases; bases with no gene match: 5. The CDR3 nucleotides are TGTGCCATCAGTGACTTCACAGGGGACACAGATACGCAGTATTTT. Translating gives CAISDFTGDTDTQYF.

The chain recombines TRBV30 with TRBJ2-6, with a possible D match to TRBD1 (6 bases). Germline loops: CDR1 GTSNPN, CDR2 SVGIG (reference sequence). The V end lost 3 bases, the J end lost 0 bases, and 9 bases lay between the germline ends. The CDR3 has 15 amino acids. The CDR3: CAWSGQHSGANVLTF. The CDR3 coding sequence is TGTGCCTGGAGCGGACAGCACTCTGGGGCCAACGTCCTGACTTTC.

This clone was seen once. J is TRBJ2-2 and V is TRBV6-5; 7 bases are a match to TRBD2. V lost 4 bases to trimming and J lost 5 bases; unmatched junction nucleotides: 10. This CDR3 comprises 16 residues. The V gene's germline CDR1 is MNHEY and CDR2 SVGAGI. DNA of the CDR3: TGTGCCAGCAGTTTTCGGGGGAGGGCCGTGACCGGGGAGCTGTTTTTT. Translation: CASSFRGRAVTGELFF.

The chain joins TRBV7-3 to TRBJ2-7; 7 bases agree with TRBD1. Trimming at V came to 0 bases and at J to 0 bases, leaving 2 bases not matched to a gene. Germline-derived CDR1 and CDR2 are SGHTA and FQGTGA. The CDR3 totals 15 residues. Here the CDR3 DNA reads TGTGCCAGCAGCTTAACAGGGGACAGCTCCTACGAGCAGTACTTC. Residues: CASSLTGDSSYEQYF.

CDR3 loop: CASNGDRGYEQYF. In nucleotides, the CDR3 is TGTGCCTCTAACGGGGACAGGGGCTACGAGCAGTACTTC. The V call is TRBV30, the J call TRBJ2-7; 10 positions agree with TRBD1. Trimming removed 7 bases from V and 3 bases from J; junction bases left unmatched: 6. From germline, CDR1 is GTSNPN and CDR2 SVGIG (reference sequence). CDR3 size: 13 residues.

This chain joins TRBV5-1 and TRBJ2-3; TRBD1 is a possible D gene (5 bases). The length of the CDR3 is 16 residues. V lost 2 bases to trimming and J lost 4 bases, with 17 bases between them. Germline-derived CDR1 and CDR2 are SGHRS and YFSETQ. The CDR3 protein is CASSFDSRQPADTQYF. The CDR3 bases are TGCGCCAGCAGCTTTGACAGCAGACAGCCGGCAGATACGCAGTATTTT.